Sequencing of this T cell receptor beta chain was carried out in a study of T-cell reconstitution after alpha-beta-depleted transplantation in children. The library targeted TCRbeta and was prepared with unique molecular identifiers. TCRdb called the PCR reads again in MiXCR, with one record for every CDR3 protein. The sample consists of about 270,000 distinct CDR3 sequences, 9.9% of them appearing once. This CDR3 has 14 residues. Trimming took 3 bases from V and 5 from J, leaving 13 bases between them. This clonotype was counted many times. V usage is TRBV12-3 or TRBV12-4 and J usage is TRBJ2-5, with D perhaps TRBD2 (7 bases). The sample here was PBMCs from the stem cell graft donor, taken from the stem cell graft. This clonotype was sampled from a human donor who donated a stem cell graft to a child with SCID. The CDR3 loop reads CASSFSGGDETQYF. CDR3 nucleotides: TGTGCCAGCAGTTTTTCGGGGGGCGACGAGACCCAGTACTTC.